A single sample gave rise to the 27 T cell receptor beta chains below, sequenced in a study of PD-1 blockade in classical Hodgkin lymphoma. The data were produced by immunoSEQ multiplex PCR, yet TCRdb's version contains in-frame clones alone and is incomplete. Of 90,000 to 100,000 clones detected, roughly 92% appear once; the ten largest clones hold less than 3.5%. Each patient experienced a relapse that followed autologous stem cell transplantation, and brentuximab vedotin exposure varied. This sample comprised peripheral blood mononuclear cells (PBMCs), obtained at baseline. The receptors here all came from a human donor with classical Hodgkin lymphoma.

This clone was counted a few times. The genes are TRBV30 and TRBJ1-4, with D perhaps matching TRBD1 (5 bases). Germline V gene sequence: CDR1 GTSNPN, CDR2 SVGIG (reference sequence). This CDR3 comprises 10 residues. Trimming removed 1 base from V and 13 bases from J, with 7 bases in between. CDR3 coding DNA: TGTGCCTGGAGTGCCGGGACACTGTTTTTT. Amino acids: CAWSAGTLFF. Together with reference TRBV30 and TRBJ1-4, the CDR3 gives the full variable domain: SQTIHQWPATLVQPVGSPLSLECTVEGTSNPNLYWYRQAAGRGLQLLFYSVGIGQISSEVPQNLSASRPQDRQFILSSKKLLLSDSGFYLCAWSAGTLFFGSGTQLSVL.

The rearrangement uses TRBV5-1 and TRBJ1-2; D gene ambiguous. The CDR3 runs 11 residues. Per germline, CDR1 SGHRS and CDR2 YFSETQ. With 5 bases removed from V and 8 bases from J, the gap between germline ends came to 10 bases. Here the CDR3 reads CASRAGTGYTF. The CDR3 region has the DNA TGCGCCAGCAGGGCGGGCACCGGCTACACCTTC.

The chain has TRBV15 and TRBJ1-5; a possible D gene is TRBD1 (5 bases). Germline V gene data show CDR1 as LNHNV and CDR2 as YYDKDF (reference sequence). The CDR3 has 15 residues. V gave up 5 bases and J gave up 1 base, with 12 bases separating them. For the CDR3, the DNA is TGTGCCACCAGCCTAGGGGCGCGGAGCAATCAGCCCCAGCATTTT. Protein sequence: CATSLGARSNQPQHF.

This chain links TRBV7-8 with TRBJ1-4; no clear D gene. V was clipped by 4 bases and J by 2 bases, with 20 bases between them. The CDR3 is 18 amino acids. Germline CDR1 SGHVS, CDR2 FQNEAQ. CDR3 residues: CASSSDYPGVRTNEKLFF. The CDR3 DNA reads TGTGCCAGCAGCTCCGACTACCCCGGAGTGAGGACTAATGAAAAACTGTTTTTT.

V gene TRBV28 combines with J gene TRBJ2-7, with 7 bases identical to TRBD1. V lost 5 bases and J lost 3; bases outside the gene matches: 13. The CDR3 runs 16 residues. The germline V gene encodes CDR1 MDHEN and CDR2 SYDVKM. In DNA, the CDR3 is TGTGCCAGCAGTCCCCATAGGGGGACAGATCTCTACGAGCAGTACTTC. This encodes CASSPHRGTDLYEQYF.

The J gene is TRBJ2-7, the V gene TRBV27; 8 bases fit TRBD1. CDR3 length: 12 amino acids. The junction had 0 bases not matched to a gene; V was cut back by 5 bases and J by 3 bases. Germline assignment: CDR1 MNHEY and CDR2 SMNVEV (reference sequence). The chain's CDR3 is CASSTGGYEQYF. The CDR3, as DNA: TGTGCCAGCAGTACAGGGGGCTACGAGCAGTACTTC.

V is TRBV5-6 and J is TRBJ1-5; D gene uncertain. The V end lost 4 bases, the J end lost 2 bases, and 13 bases lay between the germline ends. The CDR3 is 15 residues long. Looked up from germline, CDR1 is SGHDT and CDR2 is YYEEEE. The CDR3: CASSPNYAGNQPQHF. The CDR3 DNA is TGTGCCAGCAGCCCCAATTATGCAGGCAATCAGCCCCAGCATTTT.

This clone has more than one count but fewer than ten. CDR3 loop: CASSLDGNYGYTF. CDR3 nucleotide sequence: TGTGCCAGCAGCTTAGACGGGAACTATGGCTACACCTTC. V usage is TRBV11-1 and J usage is TRBJ1-2, with D unresolved. The CDR3 extends over 13 amino acids. The V end was cut by 1 base, the J end by 2 bases, with 5 bases between. Germline CDR1 SGHAT, CDR2 FQDESV (reference sequence).

The chain employs TRBV7-9 and TRBJ2-4, with 10 bases identical to TRBD2. Looked up from germline, CDR1 is SEHNR and CDR2 is FQNEAQ (reference sequence). Germline trimming cut 6 bases from V and 0 bases from J; bases unmatched to any gene: 5. This CDR3 comprises 16 residues. The DNA of the CDR3 is TGTGCCAGCAGTCCTACTAGCGGGGTAGCCAAAAACATTCAGTACTTC. Its translation: CASSPTSGVAKNIQYF.

V gene TRBV18 combines with J gene TRBJ2-7, with D unclear. The CDR3 totals 18 residues. V lost 2 bases and J 2 bases, leaving 22 bases between the germline ends. Germline-derived CDR1 and CDR2 are KGHSH and LQKENI. CDR3 loop: CASSPLPPAGYTPYEQYF. CDR3 sequence (DNA): TGTGCCAGCTCACCATTACCCCCCGCTGGATACACCCCCTACGAGCAGTACTTC. Using reference TRBV18 and TRBJ2-7 for the parts outside the CDR3, the full variable domain is NAGVMQNPRHLVRRRGQEARLRCSPMKGHSHVYWYRQLPEEGLKFMVYLQKENIIDESGMPKERFSAEFPKEGPSILRIQQVVRGDSAAYFCASSPLPPAGYTPYEQYFGPGTRLTVT.

The genes are TRBV15 and TRBJ1-1; D is possibly TRBD1 (5 bases). The CDR3 length is 17 residues. The germline V gene has CDR1 LNHNV and CDR2 YYDKDF (reference sequence). Trimming cost V 3 bases and J 0 bases, with 17 bases left between them. This chain's CDR3 is CATSSLGLRRLNTEAFF. The CDR3 DNA is TGTGCCACCAGCAGTTTGGGACTCAGGCGATTGAACACTGAAGCTTTCTTT.

V gene TRBV5-6 combines with J gene TRBJ2-1; D unclear. The germline gives CDR1 SGHDT, CDR2 YYEEEE. Trimming took off 3 bases at V and 14 bases at J, with 12 bases between the two ends. This CDR3 has 11 residues. This CDR3 is CASSSPFGEFF. The DNA for the CDR3 is TGTGCCAGCAGCTCTCCCTTTGGGGAGTTCTTC.

V gene TRBV5-1 combines with J gene TRBJ2-5; D not certain. The germline gives CDR1 SGHRS, CDR2 YFSETQ. The germline V and J ends were trimmed by 0 bases and 3 bases, with 9 bases remaining between them. The CDR3 is 14 residues long. CDR3 residues: CASSLAGTEETQYF. The CDR3 DNA follows: TGCGCCAGCAGCTTGGCGGGTACCGAAGAGACCCAGTACTTC.

This chain links TRBV6-1 with TRBJ1-3; D possibly corresponds to TRBD1 (6 bases). Germline CDR1 is MNHNS and CDR2 is SASEGT. With 4 bases removed from V and 4 bases from J, the gap between germline ends came to 17 bases. CDR3 length: 16 amino acids. The CDR3 DNA reads TGTGCCAGCAGTGGAGACACAGGGAGGAAAGGAAACACCATATATTTT. Protein sequence: CASSGDTGRKGNTIYF.

This clone has only one observation. CDR3 sequence: CASSVGQGGYEQYF. DNA of the CDR3: TGTGCCAGCAGCGTAGGACAGGGAGGATACGAGCAGTACTTC. The chain combines TRBV9 with TRBJ2-7; tentatively, D is TRBD1 (7 bases). Trimming cost V 0 bases and J 4 bases, with 11 bases left between them. This CDR3 contains 14 residues. The germline gives CDR1 SGDLS, CDR2 YYNGEE.

This clone was observed a few times. The chain links TRBV5-1 to TRBJ1-1; weak D call: TRBD1 (5 bases). Trimming took 0 bases from V and 3 from J, leaving 6 bases between them. Looked up from germline, CDR1 is SGHRS and CDR2 is YFSETQ. This CDR3 region has 13 residues. As DNA, the CDR3 is TGCGCCAGCAGCTTGGAGGGACACACTGAAGCTTTCTTT. It yields the protein CASSLEGHTEAFF.

This chain connects TRBV9 to TRBJ2-1; TRBD2 matches 8 bases. The V segment lost 1 base and the J segment 7 bases; nucleotides outside the gene matches: 7. The V gene's germline CDR1 is SGDLS and CDR2 YYNGEE. The CDR3 loop spans 15 amino acids. CDR3 amino acids: CASSVSGSDGNEQFF. The DNA of the CDR3 is TGTGCCAGCAGCGTAAGCGGGAGTGATGGTAATGAGCAGTTCTTC.

V usage is TRBV5-1 and J usage is TRBJ2-7, with 7 bases identical to TRBD1. Germline V gene sequence: CDR1 SGHRS, CDR2 YFSETQ. This CDR3 comprises 13 residues. V shed 3 bases, J shed 3 bases, and the junction held 3 bases outside the gene matches. Written as DNA, the CDR3 is TGCGCCAGCAGCTACAGGGGAAACTACGAGCAGTACTTC. As protein: CASSYRGNYEQYF.

The DNA for the CDR3 is TGCAGCGGGGCCCTGACAGGGATGAATGAAAAACTGTTTTTT. This encodes CSGALTGMNEKLFF. V gene TRBV29-1 combines with J gene TRBJ1-4, with TRBD1 identical over 7 bases. Germline trimming cut 7 bases from V and 5 bases from J; bases unmatched to any gene: 10. This CDR3 has 14 amino acids. Germline CDR1 and CDR2: SQVTM and ANQGSEA.

CDR3 sequence reads: CSVEAGSNTDTQYF. As DNA, the CDR3 is TGCAGCGTTGAAGCAGGGTCGAACACAGATACGCAGTATTTT. The chain is built from TRBV29-1 and TRBJ2-3; D may be TRBD1 (5 bases). CDR1 and CDR2 (germline): SQVTM, ANQGSEA. This CDR3 is built from 14 residues. V was trimmed by 1 base and J by 2 bases, leaving 10 bases between them.

The V and J genes are TRBV12-1 and TRBJ2-6; TRBD1, the table's D call, was not compared with the DNA. TRBV12-1 is a recognized pseudogene. This CDR3 is 18 amino acids long. The CDR3 DNA reads TGTGCCAGCAGCTCAGTGCATGTAGGACAAAGTCGGGCCAACGTCCTGACTTTC. It specifies CASSSVHVGQSRANVLTF.

This clone appeared a few times. This chain connects TRBV6-5 to TRBJ2-7, with 11 bases matching TRBD1. Per germline, CDR1 MNHEY and CDR2 SVGAGI. The J segment lost 3 bases and the V segment lost 4 bases, leaving 2 bases of the junction unmatched. The CDR3 has 14 amino acids. The CDR3 DNA follows: TGTGCCAGCAGTTCAGGGACAGGGGGCTACGAGCAGTACTTC. Its protein is CASSSGTGGYEQYF.

V is TRBV2 and J is TRBJ2-3; TRBD2 matches at 10 bases. The germline V gene encodes CDR1 SNHLY and CDR2 FYNNEI. The CDR3 is 15 amino acids. Trimming took 6 bases from V and 4 from J; bases not matched to a gene: 7. The CDR3 sequence is CASRILAGVPDTQYF. The CDR3 DNA reads as TGTGCCAGCAGGATTCTAGCGGGAGTGCCAGATACGCAGTATTTT.

The chain joins TRBV7-6 to TRBJ1-1, with D possibly matching TRBD1 (5 bases). V was clipped by 2 bases and J by 1 base, with 11 bases between them. The germline CDR1 and CDR2 sequences are SGHVS and FNYEAQ. There are 15 residues in the CDR3. The CDR3 is CASSLLRVSNTEAFF. Here the CDR3 DNA reads TGTGCCAGCAGCTTACTCAGGGTTTCGAACACTGAAGCTTTCTTT.

This clone has a handful of counts. V gene TRBV6-5 combines with J gene TRBJ2-6; no clear D gene. Per the germline V gene, CDR1 is MNHEY and CDR2 is SVGAGI. The CDR3 loop spans 12 amino acids. Trimming left V 8 bases short and J 6 bases short, with 8 bases between. The CDR3 sequence: CASSEQANVLTF. The CDR3 DNA reads TGTGCCAGCTCGGAGCAGGCCAACGTCCTGACTTTC.

The V and J genes are TRBV29-1 and TRBJ2-1, with D unclear. This CDR3 has 11 amino acids. Trimming removed 4 bases from V and 3 bases from J, with 4 bases in between. The germline V gene has CDR1 SQVTM and CDR2 ANQGSEA. The CDR3 coding sequence is TGCAGCGTTGCAGACTACAATGAGCAGTTCTTC. Amino acid sequence: CSVADYNEQFF.

J is TRBJ2-2 and V is TRBV29-1; no clear D gene. Deletions cut 3 bases from V and 0 bases from J, with 8 bases between. The germline CDR1 and CDR2 sequences are SQVTM and ANQGSEA. This CDR3 is 14 amino acids long. The CDR3 bases are TGCAGCGTTGAGACGAGCGCGAACACCGGGGAGCTGTTTTTT. It is translated as CSVETSANTGELFF.